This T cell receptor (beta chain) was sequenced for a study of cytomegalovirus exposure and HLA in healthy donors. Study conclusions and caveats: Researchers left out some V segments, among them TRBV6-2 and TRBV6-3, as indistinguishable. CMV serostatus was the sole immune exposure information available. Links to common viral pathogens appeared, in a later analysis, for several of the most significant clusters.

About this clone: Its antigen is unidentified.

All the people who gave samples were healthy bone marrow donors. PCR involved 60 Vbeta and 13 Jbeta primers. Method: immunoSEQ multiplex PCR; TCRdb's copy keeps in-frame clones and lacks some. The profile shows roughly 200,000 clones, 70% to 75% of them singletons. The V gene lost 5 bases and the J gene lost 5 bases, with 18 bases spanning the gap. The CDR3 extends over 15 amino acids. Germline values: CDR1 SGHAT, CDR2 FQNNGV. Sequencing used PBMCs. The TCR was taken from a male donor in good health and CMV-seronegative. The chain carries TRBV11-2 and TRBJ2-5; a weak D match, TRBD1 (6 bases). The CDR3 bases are TGTGCCAGCAGCCCCAACAGGGCCCCGGGGGAGACCCAGTACTTC. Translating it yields CASSPNRAPGETQYF.